What follows are 28 T cell receptor beta chains derived from one specimen sequenced in a study of chemoradiotherapy in HPV16-positive cancers. Libraries were prepared by immunoSEQ multiplex PCR; TCRdb keeps only in-frame clonotypes and omits some of them. The table has some 17,000 clones, roughly nine tenths seen once. The sequences come from blood, collected from a patient who underwent chemoradiotherapy. The source of these receptors is a human donor with HPV-associated anogenital cancer.

The chain combines TRBV11-2 with TRBJ2-7, with TRBD1 matching 9 bases. CDR3 size: 15 residues. The junction had 7 bases not matched to a gene; V was cut back by 5 bases and J by 2 bases. Germline V gene lookup returns CDR1 SGHAT and CDR2 FQNNGV. The CDR3 DNA is TGTGCCAGCAGCCCCCGGACAGGGGCGACCTACGAGCAGTACTTC. Its protein product is CASSPRTGATYEQYF.

The chain links TRBV28 to TRBJ2-7; TRBD1 agrees at 8 bases. Germline V gives CDR1 MDHEN, CDR2 SYDVKM. This CDR3 has 15 residues. The V and J ends lost 7 bases and 6 bases, in that order; junction bases with no gene match: 14. This CDR3 is CASIPRETGVPEQYF. As DNA, the CDR3 is TGTGCCAGCATCCCCAGAGAGACAGGGGTACCCGAGCAGTACTTC.

This chain connects TRBV20-1 to TRBJ2-5; perhaps TRBD2 as D (6 bases). Between the trimmed V and J ends, which lost 7 bases and 5 bases, there was a span of 8 bases. The CDR3 has 10 amino acids. Germline CDR1 reads DFQATT; CDR2 reads SNEGSKA (reference sequence). The CDR3 spells CSGLAETQYF. Here the CDR3 DNA reads TGCAGTGGGCTAGCGGAGACCCAGTACTTC.

This chain links TRBV27 with TRBJ2-7; TRBD2 might be the D (6 bases). V gave up 6 bases and J gave up 5 bases, with 17 bases separating them. This CDR3 region has 14 residues. Germline CDR1 and CDR2: MNHEY and SMNVEV (reference sequence). The CDR3 DNA reads TGTGCCAGCAGGGTCCTAGGAGGGCAGGACGAGCAGTACTTC. It codes for CASRVLGGQDEQYF.

In DNA, the CDR3 is TGTGCCAGCAGCTTGGCTGCTAAAAGCTACGAGCAGTACTTC. This codes for CASSLAAKSYEQYF. The chain couples TRBV5-6 to TRBJ2-7; D call uncertain. Trimming took 0 bases from V and 3 from J, leaving 10 bases between them. The CDR3 covers 14 residues. Germline V CDR1 and CDR2: SGHDT, YYEEEE.

The rearrangement uses TRBV15 and TRBJ2-2; TRBD1 might be the D (6 bases). The CDR3 loop spans 14 amino acids. The V end was cut by 4 bases, the J end by 4 bases, with 10 bases between. Germline V gene data show CDR1 as LNHNV and CDR2 as YYDKDF (reference sequence). CDR3 protein: CATSTGQSTGELFF. For the CDR3, the DNA is TGTGCCACCAGCACCGGACAGTCCACCGGGGAGCTGTTTTTT.

The chain employs TRBV2 and TRBJ2-2; 10 bases align to TRBD2. J gave up 6 bases and V 3 bases, and 4 bases lay outside the gene matches. Germline loops: CDR1 SNHLY, CDR2 FYNNEI. CDR3 size: 15 residues. This CDR3 is CASSEASGRSGELFF. CDR3 DNA: TGTGCCAGCAGTGAGGCTAGCGGGAGATCCGGGGAGCTGTTTTTT.

This clone was detected a few times. This chain links TRBV6-5 with TRBJ1-5, with TRBD1 matching over 10 bases. In germline, CDR1 is MNHEY, CDR2 SVGAGI. J lost 7 bases, V lost 6 bases, and 9 bases had no gene match. The CDR3 totals 15 residues. The CDR3 sequence: CASRRSGTGDQPQHF. In DNA form, the CDR3 reads TGTGCCAGCAGACGCTCCGGGACAGGGGACCAGCCCCAGCATTTT.

This rearrangement joins TRBV29-1 to TRBJ2-2; 7 nucleotides line up with TRBD1. In germline, CDR1 is SQVTM, CDR2 ANQGSEA. There are 13 residues in the CDR3. V shed 6 bases and J 7 bases; nucleotides not matched to a gene: 8. The CDR3 sequence: CSVPRGQNGELFF. The CDR3 DNA follows: TGCAGCGTCCCTAGGGGGCAAAACGGGGAGCTGTTTTTT.

The chain has TRBV9 and TRBJ2-7; a weak D match, TRBD1 (6 bases). V dropped 3 bases and J dropped 3 bases, with 10 bases sitting between them. The CDR3 sequence is 13 residues long. CDR1 is SGDLS, CDR2 YYNGEE, per germline. The CDR3 bases are TGTGCCAGCAGCGCCTCGGACAGCTACGAGCAGTACTTC. Translating gives CASSASDSYEQYF.

The chain combines TRBV2 with TRBJ1-1; D not resolved. Deletions cut 5 bases from V and 0 bases from J, with 1 base between. From germline, CDR1 is SNHLY and CDR2 FYNNEI. The CDR3 has 11 residues. CDR3 residues: CASSLNTEAFF. The CDR3 DNA follows: TGTGCCAGCAGTCTGAACACTGAAGCTTTCTTT.

The chain employs TRBV11-3 and TRBJ2-3; no firm D call. The CDR3 is 14 amino acids. CDR1 is SGHNT, CDR2 YENEEA, per germline. Trimming took off 5 bases at V and 1 base at J, with 10 bases between the two ends. For the CDR3, the DNA is TGTGCCAGCAGCCCCACGTCGGGCACAGATACGCAGTATTTT. Encoded protein: CASSPTSGTDTQYF.

The genes are TRBV30 and TRBJ1-5; 11 bases are a match to TRBD1. The germline V gene encodes CDR1 GTSNPN and CDR2 SVGIG (reference sequence). CDR3 length: 15 residues. Trimming took 2 bases from V and 6 from J; bases not matched to a gene: 6. CDR3 sequence reads: CAWSQLGQGVQPQHF. DNA for the CDR3: TGTGCCTGGAGTCAATTGGGACAGGGGGTTCAGCCCCAGCATTTT.

This rearrangement joins TRBV19 to TRBJ1-5, with 7 bases that match TRBD1. V was pared by 4 bases and J by 13 bases, with 7 bases of the junction left unmatched. The germline V gene encodes CDR1 LNHDA and CDR2 SQIVND (reference sequence). This CDR3 has 12 residues. CDR3 sequence (DNA): TGTGCCAGTAGTACTATGCGGGACAGTCAGCATTTT. It specifies CASSTMRDSQHF.

In its sample, this clone was seen once. V gene TRBV7-3 combines with J gene TRBJ1-6; a weak D match, TRBD1 (5 bases). With 5 bases removed from V and 7 bases from J, the gap between germline ends came to 18 bases. Germline V CDR1 and CDR2: SGHTA, FQGTGA. CDR3 length: 16 residues. The CDR3 here is CASSDHRAGPNSPLHF. The CDR3 DNA follows: TGTGCCAGCAGCGACCATAGGGCAGGGCCCAATTCACCCCTCCACTTT.

This chain uses TRBV28 with TRBJ2-3, with 14 bases lining up with TRBD2. V trimming: 8 bases; J trimming: 0 bases; junction bases outside the gene matches: 10. Germline V CDR1 and CDR2: MDHEN, SYDVKM. This CDR3 region has 18 residues. CDR3 sequence (DNA): TGTGCCAGCGGAATAGGACTAGCGGGGGGTGCTAGCACAGATACGCAGTATTTT. Residues: CASGIGLAGGASTDTQYF. Together with reference TRBV28 and TRBJ2-3, the CDR3 gives the full variable domain: DVKVTQSSRYLVKRTGEKVFLECVQDMDHENMFWYRQDPGLGLRLIYFSYDVKMKEKGDIPEGYSVSREKKERFSLILESASTNQTSMYLCASGIGLAGGASTDTQYFGPGTRLTVL.

The chain joins TRBV7-9 to TRBJ2-5, with 11 bases identical to TRBD1. Germline V CDR1 and CDR2: SEHNR, FQNEAQ (reference sequence). V was pared by 5 bases and J by 2 bases, with 7 bases of the junction left unmatched. CDR3 length equals 16 residues. The CDR3 DNA reads TGTGCCAGCAGCAAAGGGGGACAGGGGGTTCAAGAGACCCAGTACTTC. It yields the protein CASSKGGQGVQETQYF.

This clone was seen only once. The gene calls are TRBV19 and TRBJ1-2; tentative D call: TRBD1 (5 bases). The CDR3 has 12 amino acids. Trimming took off 5 bases at V and 3 bases at J, with 7 bases between the two ends. Per germline, CDR1 LNHDA and CDR2 SQIVND (reference sequence). CDR3 DNA: TGTGCCAGTAGTCAGGGATACTATGGCTACACCTTC. Translation gives CASSQGYYGYTF.

The CDR3 region has the DNA TGTGCCAGCGGGGCTGGGAACACTGAAGCTTTCTTT. Translation: CASGAGNTEAFF. This chain links TRBV6-6 with TRBJ1-1; tentatively, D is TRBD1 (5 bases). The V and J ends lost 8 bases and 1 base respectively, with 8 bases between them. The CDR3 contains 12 residues. CDR1 is MNHNY, CDR2 SVGAGI, per germline (reference sequence).

This clone is medium-sized (0.01 to 0.1%) within its sample. The chain combines TRBV4-1 with TRBJ1-2; unclear D gene. Germline V gene sequence: CDR1 MGHRA, CDR2 YSYEKL. Deletions cut 6 bases from V and 8 bases from J, with 13 bases between. The CDR3 consists of 12 residues. The chain's CDR3 is CASRSGLRGYTF. In DNA form, the CDR3 reads TGCGCCAGCAGAAGTGGTTTAAGGGGCTACACCTTC.

The chain employs TRBV18 and TRBJ1-1, with D unresolved. The CDR3 is made up of 14 amino acids. The ends were cut back, 7 bases at V and 0 bases at J, with 12 bases in the middle. Germline CDR1 KGHSH, CDR2 LQKENI. This CDR3 is CASWREGLNTEAFF. In DNA, the CDR3 is TGTGCCAGCTGGAGGGAGGGTCTGAACACTGAAGCTTTCTTT.

V gene TRBV7-9 combines with J gene TRBJ2-2, with 8 bases identical to TRBD1. This CDR3 has 16 amino acids. The trim removed 3 bases at V and 0 bases at J, leaving 3 bases unmatched. Germline CDR1 and CDR2: SEHNR and FQNEAQ (reference sequence). The CDR3 nucleotides are TGTGCCAGCAGCTTTGGGACAGGTTCGAACACCGGGGAGCTGTTTTTT. It codes for CASSFGTGSNTGELFF.

This clone was seen just once. The CDR3 coding sequence is TGTGCCAGCAGCTTAGAACGCAATGAGCAGTTCTTC. It translates to CASSLERNEQFF. The genes are TRBV11-2 and TRBJ2-1; D is unclear. The length of the CDR3 is 12 residues. Per germline, CDR1 SGHAT and CDR2 FQNNGV. Trimming removed 0 bases from V and 6 bases from J, with 3 bases in between. The variable domain in full, completed from reference TRBV11-2 and TRBJ2-1, reads EAGVAQSPRYKIIEKRQSVAFWCNPISGHATLYWYQQILGQGPKLLIQFQNNGVVDDSQLPKDRFSAERLKGVDSTLKIQPAKLEDSAVYLCASSLERNEQFFGPGTRLTVL.

The chain is built from TRBV10-3 and TRBJ1-3; D not certain. The ends were cut back, 0 bases at V and 2 bases at J, with 5 bases in the middle. The CDR3 is 14 residues long. Germline-derived CDR1 and CDR2 are ENHRY and SYGVKD. The CDR3 here is CAISESGTGNTIYF. CDR3 bases: TGTGCCATCAGTGAGTCAGGCACTGGAAACACCATATATTTT.

The gene calls are TRBV6-5 and TRBJ1-5; maybe TRBD1 (5 bases). CDR1 MNHEY and CDR2 SVGAGI come from the germline V gene. V was cut by 6 bases and J by 2 bases, with 8 bases left in between. CDR3 size: 13 residues. The CDR3 region is CASSPTGNQPQHF. Written as DNA, the CDR3 is TGTGCCAGCAGCCCGACAGGCAATCAGCCCCAGCATTTT.

This chain connects TRBV30 to TRBJ2-5; TRBD2 matches at 12 bases. CDR3 size: 17 residues. The J segment lost 1 base and the V segment lost 0 bases, leaving 6 bases of the junction unmatched. Germline lookup yields CDR1 GTSNPN and CDR2 SVGIG (reference sequence). The chain's CDR3 is CAWSVRTSGGIQETQYF. CDR3 nucleotide sequence: TGTGCCTGGAGTGTAAGAACTAGCGGGGGGATCCAAGAGACCCAGTACTTC.

This clone was seen only once. This chain connects TRBV2 to TRBJ1-4; possible D gene TRBD1, 6 bases. The CDR3 totals 13 residues. Germline V gives CDR1 SNHLY, CDR2 FYNNEI. V lost 6 bases to trimming and J lost 6 bases, with 11 bases between them. CDR3 loop: CASSREGDEKLFF. The CDR3 DNA reads as TGTGCCAGCAGCCGGGAGGGGGATGAAAAACTGTTTTTT.

V usage is TRBV5-1 and J usage is TRBJ1-6; no firm D call. The V end lost 0 bases, the J end lost 9 bases, and 16 bases lay between the germline ends. CDR1 is SGHRS, CDR2 YFSETQ, per germline. This CDR3 has 16 residues. The DNA of the CDR3 is TGCGCCAGCAGCTTGGAGGAGGCCTCTCGGGGTTCACCCCTCCACTTT. It translates to CASSLEEASRGSPLHF.